The 5 T cell receptor beta chains presented below share a single source sample, sequenced in a study of T cell repertoires in cytomegalovirus infection. These receptors' antigens are unknown. TCRdb analysed the reads with MiXCR anew, one entry per CDR3 protein. The data contain about 130,000 distinct CDR3 sequences, around 25% of them singletons. The sequenced sample consisted of PBMCs, sequenced either directly or after in vitro stimulation (not recorded which). Receptors were obtained from a human donor in good health (CMV status not recorded). Some clones in this sample may be carry-over from other donors' samples.

This chain links TRBV11-3 with TRBJ1-2; maybe TRBD1 (5 bases). CDR3 length equals 15 residues. V was clipped by 2 bases and J by 4 bases, with 14 bases between them. Germline CDR1 is SGHNT and CDR2 is YENEEA. CDR3 amino acids: CASSLNAPGAYGYTF. CDR3 DNA sequence: TGTGCCAGCAGCTTAAATGCGCCTGGGGCCTATGGCTACACCTTC.

This clonotype was observed many times. V is TRBV7-2 and J is TRBJ2-3; D uncertain. The ends were cut back, 4 bases at V and 5 bases at J, with 10 bases in the middle. In germline, CDR1 is SGHTA, CDR2 FQGNSA. This CDR3 is 13 amino acids long. The CDR3: CASSSKSGDTQYF. The CDR3 DNA reads as TGTGCCAGCAGCTCCAAAAGTGGAGATACGCAGTATTTT. Variable domain in full (rest from reference TRBV7-2 and TRBJ2-3): GAGVSQSPSNKVTEKGKDVELRCDPISGHTALYWYRQSLGQGLEFLIYFQGNSAPDKSGLPSDRFSAERTGGSVSTLTIQRTQQEDSAVYLCASSSKSGDTQYFGPGTRLTVL.

V usage is TRBV18 and J usage is TRBJ2-2; no clear D. The CDR3 consists of 17 residues. From germline, CDR1 is KGHSH and CDR2 LQKENI. The V end was cut by 3 bases, the J end by 1 base, with 15 bases between. Here the CDR3 DNA reads TGTGCCAGCTCACCGACCCGGCAGCTCCTGAACACCGGGGAGCTGTTTTTT. Its translation is CASSPTRQLLNTGELFF.

This clonotype appeared many times. J is TRBJ2-6 and V is TRBV7-2; 8 positions agree with TRBD1. Germline V lookup: CDR1 SGHTA, CDR2 FQGNSA. V trimming: 6 bases; J trimming: 4 bases; junction bases outside the gene matches: 14. This CDR3 has 18 residues. This CDR3 is CASRPGTGIRSGANVLTF. CDR3 nucleotides: TGTGCCAGCAGACCCGGGACAGGAATTCGGTCCGGGGCCAACGTCCTGACTTTC.

This clonotype was seen many times. The chain is built from TRBV7-2 and TRBJ2-2, with D perhaps TRBD2 (6 bases). Per the germline V gene, CDR1 is SGHTA and CDR2 is FQGNSA. The CDR3 is 15 residues long. Trimming removed 6 bases at V and 5 bases at J, with 16 bases between. The CDR3 region is CASSFGTLRTGELFF. CDR3 in DNA: TGTGCCAGCAGTTTTGGGACTCTTAGAACCGGGGAGCTGTTTTTT. Variable domain in full (rest from reference TRBV7-2 and TRBJ2-2): GAGVSQSPSNKVTEKGKDVELRCDPISGHTALYWYRQSLGQGLEFLIYFQGNSAPDKSGLPSDRFSAERTGGSVSTLTIQRTQQEDSAVYLCASSFGTLRTGELFFGEGSRLTVL.